This T cell receptor beta chain emerged from a study of resident and recirculating memory T cells in vitiligo. About the research overall: Epidermis came from shave biopsies of lesional and nonlesional sites, plus PBMCs.

Assay: immunoSEQ multiplex PCR; the TCRdb copy retains only in-frame clones and omits some. This sample has 70,000 or so clones, with roughly 90% found just once. The clonotype was recovered from a male donor with vitiligo. Sequenced sample: blood.

CDR3 protein: CASSQEGTSGYPYEQYF. The CDR3 DNA sequence: TGCGCCAGCAGCCAAGAGGGGACTAGCGGGTATCCCTACGAGCAGTACTTC. This chain joins TRBV4-3 and TRBJ2-7, with 12 bases identical to TRBD2. Germline trimming cut 0 bases from V and 2 bases from J; bases unmatched to any gene: 5. Germline V gene data show CDR1 as LGHNA and CDR2 as YSLEER. The CDR3 has 17 amino acids.